A selection of T cell receptor beta chains follows, all from one sample in a study of OX40 agonist ivuxolimab in advanced cancers. The data were produced by immunoSEQ multiplex PCR, yet TCRdb's version contains in-frame clones alone and is incomplete. Of about 88,000 clones listed, around nine tenths are singletons. Sample: CD4+ or CD8+ T cells sorted from blood, taken in a trial of the OX40 agonist ivuxolimab. Receptors were obtained from an adult with an advanced solid tumor such as melanoma, head and neck, liver or kidney cancer. CDR3s include the opening cysteine and the closing phenylalanine or tryptophan. Each record gives: D gene, J gene, clone size, V gene, CDR3 protein, CDR3 DNA. The D gene is left open where the match is weak. Only part of the rows carry a size: once, few, many, or a class if the clone is expanded.

TRBD2 TRBJ2-7 once TRBV19 CASSQAGASYEQYF TGTGCCAGTAGCCAAGCGGGAGCGTCCTACGAGCAGTACTTC
. TRBJ2-1 . TRBV7-3 CASSPAVSYNEQFF TGTGCCAGCAGCCCAGCGGTATCCTACAATGAGCAGTTCTTC
TRBD1 TRBJ1-5 . TRBV18 CASSPGQGSGNQPQHF TGTGCCAGCTCACCGGGACAGGGTAGTGGCAATCAGCCCCAGCATTTT
. TRBJ2-7 . TRBV13 CASSLGGGSYEQYF TGTGCCAGCAGCTTAGGAGGGGGCTCCTACGAGCAGTACTTC
TRBD2 TRBJ2-3 . TRBV9 CASSGSGSTDTQYF TGTGCCAGCAGCGGTAGCGGGAGCACAGATACGCAGTATTTT
. TRBJ2-1 . TRBV7-2 CASSLLNEQFF TGTGCCAGCAGCTTATTAAATGAGCAGTTCTTC
. TRBJ2-2 . TRBV21-1 CASSKKGTGNTGELFF TGTGCCAGCAGCAAAAAAGGGACGGGAAACACCGGGGAGCTGTTTTTT
. TRBJ1-5 . TRBV6-1 CASSEEAATPWQPQHF TGTGCCAGCAGTGAAGAGGCAGCAACCCCATGGCAGCCCCAGCATTTT
. TRBJ2-7 . TRBV29-1 CSVKGDGYEQYF TGCAGCGTTAAAGGGGATGGCTACGAGCAGTACTTC
TRBD2 TRBJ2-7 once TRBV5-1 CASSLQFSRGGIAYEQYF TGCGCCAGCAGCCTGCAATTCTCTCGCGGGGGGATCGCCTACGAGCAGTACTTC
TRBD1 TRBJ1-5 once TRBV5-8 CASSPMWGTGGNQPQHF TGTGCCAGCAGCCCCATGTGGGGGACAGGGGGCAATCAGCCCCAGCATTTT
TRBD2 TRBJ2-5 . TRBV11-2 CASSRRAQRGGRGETQYF TGTGCCAGCAGCCGCCGGGCCCAACGGGGGGGCCGTGGAGAGACCCAGTACTTC
. TRBJ2-1 . TRBV4-3 CASSQEGGRDNEQFF TGCGCCAGCAGCCAGGAGGGCGGAAGGGACAATGAGCAGTTCTTC
. TRBJ1-2 . TRBV19 CASSIGQTVYGYTF TGTGCCAGTAGTATAGGGCAGACCGTCTATGGCTACACCTTC
TRBD1 TRBJ2-3 few TRBV19 CASNLNRGSGDTQYF TGTGCCAGTAACCTAAACAGGGGGTCCGGGGATACGCAGTATTTT
. TRBJ1-1 . TRBV29-1 CSVREGGTEAFF TGCAGCGTGAGGGAGGGAGGTACTGAAGCTTTCTTT
TRBD1 TRBJ1-5 . TRBV5-5 CASSLRDSQRASQPQHF TGTGCCAGCAGCCTCCGGGACAGCCAACGAGCTAGTCAGCCCCAGCATTTT
TRBD2 TRBJ2-7 . TRBV5-1 CASSLGGTSLSYEQYF TGCGCCAGCAGCTTGGGGGGGACTAGCCTCTCCTACGAGCAGTACTTC
. TRBJ2-2 . TRBV7-8 CASSWTNTGELFF TGTGCCAGTTCGTGGACGAACACCGGGGAGCTGTTTTTT
TRBD1 TRBJ1-4 . TRBV9 CASSATGGIREKLFF TGTGCCAGCAGCGCGACAGGGGGCATAAGGGAAAAACTGTTTTTT
TRBD2 TRBJ2-1 . TRBV18 CASSPHGGGPYNEQFF TGTGCCAGCTCACCACACGGCGGGGGACCCTACAATGAGCAGTTCTTC
TRBD1 TRBJ1-5 . TRBV7-2 CASSLSDRGGNQPQHF TGTGCCAGCAGCTTATCCGACAGGGGGGGTAATCAGCCCCAGCATTTT
. TRBJ2-1 . TRBV2 CASRAVSYNEQFF TGTGCCAGCCGCGCAGTATCTTACAATGAGCAGTTCTTC
TRBD1 TRBJ1-3 . TRBV19 CASRPTGETGNTIYF TGTGCCAGTAGGCCTACAGGGGAAACCGGAAACACCATATATTTT